This TCR beta chain was observed in a study of Graves' ophthalmopathy and Graves' hyperthyroidism. This clonotype was seen many times. Amplifying from RNA transcripts, the study obtained TCR beta CDR3 regions. First-round RT-PCR used HTBI primers; second-round multiplex PCR followed. TCRdb used MiXCR to reprocess the multiplex PCR reads, holding one entry per CDR3 protein. The data contain hundreds of thousands of distinct CDR3 sequences, 22% of them singletons. The germline V gene has CDR1 MDHEN and CDR2 SYDVKM. The CDR3 is made up of 13 amino acids. V shed 6 bases and J shed 6 bases, with 13 bases lying between them.

The sequence was collected from a woman aged 18 to 35 with stable Graves' hyperthyroidism. Some clones in this sample may be carry-over from other donors' samples. The sequenced sample consisted of peripheral blood. The V call is TRBV28, the J call TRBJ2-3, with D hard to call. CDR3 bases: TGTGCCAGCAGAGAGAACCCGGCGGATACGCAGTATTTT. Translated: CASRENPADTQYF.